The source of this T cell receptor beta chain is a study of T cells after yellow fever vaccination (dated by TCRdb to 2018 to 2020). With regard to the full study: Libraries from fractions with low cell numbers were prepared with the SMART-Seq v4 Ultra Low Input RNA kit. To follow T-cell clones before and after both primary and booster YFV17D yellow fever vaccination, bulk TCR alpha and beta repertoires underwent longitudinal sequencing. Two healthy male donors made up the cohort, one aged 18 to 30 years and the other aged 30 to 40 years. Blood was collected at multiple timepoints before and after primary and secondary immunization, and bulk PBMC replicates and cell subsets were isolated. Overall study results and their limits: A small share of clonotypes occurred in both CD4 and CD8 compartments, likely arising from convergent recombination. Because only two donors were included in the study, the extent to which the findings can be generalized is limited. The secondary T-cell response was found to be weaker but faster than the primary response, with a peak reached on day 5 rather than on day 15. After the booster, most of the clones that had expanded following primary vaccination were detected again (roughly 97% of CD4 and roughly 90% of CD8), which suggests that memory was broadly maintained. Computational filtering was required because FACS-sorted repertoires could contain abundant contaminating clonotypes from the bulk population.

The CDR3 contains 16 residues, cysteine and phenylalanine counted. Only the CDR3 DNA stays, 48 bases, in frame from base 1. V gives up 1 base and J gives up 0 bases, and the segment between their germline ends measures 13 bases. CDR1 and CDR2, looked up from the germline V gene, are SGHTA and FQGNSA. This sample was sequenced with an Illumina NovaSeq 6000. TCR cDNA was made using 5'RACE template switching, a step that added a universal primer site and unique molecular identifiers. Priming of cDNA synthesis was performed from both the TCR alpha and TCR beta constant segments. Library amplification involved two PCR steps, and the second step added sample barcodes and sequencing adapters. Sequencing of libraries was performed on Illumina HiSeq 2500 (2x100 bp) or NovaSeq (2x150 bp). Per the authors' processing: MIGEC handled demultiplexing of reads and collapsing into UMI consensus sequences, while MiXCR performed V(D)J alignment. Vaccine-responding clonotypes were identified with edgeR using replicate PBMC samples, with FDR below 0.01 and a log2 fold change above 5 up to day 15 being required. Each bulk clonotype was labeled CD4 or CD8 based on which sequenced repertoire, CD4 or CD8, contained the clonotype at higher abundance. The public reads were reanalyzed by TCRdb: fastp trimming at Q25, MiXCR alignment, in-frame beta chains only. Every CDR3 protein is listed once, alongside the most common genes and DNA of its rows. The authors' filters were not applied to this entry. This sample holds about 260,000 distinct CDR3 sequences; about 5.2% were observed only once. Of the sample, approximately 3.5% falls within the top ten clones.

Sample treatment or condition, as interpreted from the label and publication: live attenuated yellow fever vaccine strain. PBMCs were isolated from peripheral blood using a standard Ficoll-Paque protocol. Dynabeads CD4 and CD8 positive selection kits were used to isolate CD4 and CD8 T-cell fractions. TriZol was used to extract RNA from bulk PBMCs, from CD4 and CD8 fractions, and from dextramer-positive and dextramer-negative fractions. The table lists this clonotype with a few counts. Which antigen it targets is not known. The sample holds no much larger clone one base away, and base qualities are not on file.

Source: CD4+ T cells sorted from PBMCs, taken on the day of the yellow fever booster vaccination. The chain uses TRBV7-2 and TRBJ2-7; perhaps TRBD2 is the D gene, with 7 bases matching. This TCR was sampled from a man in his late teens or twenties who received the YFV17D yellow fever vaccine. The CDR3 has the sequence CASSLVGGGRSYEQYF. The DNA sequence is as follows: TGTGCCAGCAGCTTAGTGGGCGGGGGCCGCTCCTACGAGCAGTACTTC.